This TCR beta chain appears in the sequencing data of a study of immune evolution from preneoplasia to lung adenocarcinoma. The CDR3 totals 18 residues. V was pared by 2 bases and J by 1 base, with 19 bases between. Germline assignment: CDR1 MDHEN and CDR2 SYDVKM. Sequenced by immunoSEQ multiplex PCR; TCRdb stores in-frame clones only, minus some. The sample holds more than 8,000 clones, roughly four fifths seen once. The gene calls are TRBV28 and TRBJ2-3; D remains unclear. This receptor was identified in an older person with lung adenocarcinoma. The sample consisted of FFPE lung adenocarcinoma in situ tissue. The CDR3 DNA reads TGTGCCAGCAGTTTAAGGGTCCAGATATATCTGGGCACAGATACGCAGTATTTT. Encoded protein: CASSLRVQIYLGTDTQYF.